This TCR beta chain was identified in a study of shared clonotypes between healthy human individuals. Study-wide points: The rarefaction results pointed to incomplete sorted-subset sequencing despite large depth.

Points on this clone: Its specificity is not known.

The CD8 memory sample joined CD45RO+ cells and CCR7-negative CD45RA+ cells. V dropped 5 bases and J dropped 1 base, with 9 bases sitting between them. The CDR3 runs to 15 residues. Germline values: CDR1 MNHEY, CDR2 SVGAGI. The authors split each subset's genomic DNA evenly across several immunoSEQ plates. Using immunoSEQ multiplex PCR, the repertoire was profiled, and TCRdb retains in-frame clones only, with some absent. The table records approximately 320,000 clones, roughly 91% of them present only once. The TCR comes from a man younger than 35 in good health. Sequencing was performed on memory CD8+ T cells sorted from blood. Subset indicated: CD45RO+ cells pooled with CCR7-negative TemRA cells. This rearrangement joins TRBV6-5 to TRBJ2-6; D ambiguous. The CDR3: CASSPIGSGANVLTF. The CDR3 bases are TGTGCCAGCAGTCCTATAGGGTCTGGGGCCAACGTCCTGACTTTC.